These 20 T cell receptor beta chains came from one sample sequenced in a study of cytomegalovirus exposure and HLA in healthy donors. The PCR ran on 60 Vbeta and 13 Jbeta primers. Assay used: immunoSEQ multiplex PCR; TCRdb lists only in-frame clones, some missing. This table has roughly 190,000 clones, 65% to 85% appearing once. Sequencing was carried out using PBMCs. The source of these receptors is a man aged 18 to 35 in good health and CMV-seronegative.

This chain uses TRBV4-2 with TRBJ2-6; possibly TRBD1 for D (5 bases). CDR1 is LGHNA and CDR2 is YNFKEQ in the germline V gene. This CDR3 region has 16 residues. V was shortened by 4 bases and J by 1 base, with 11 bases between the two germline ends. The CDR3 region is CASSPTVSSGANVLTF. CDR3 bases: TGTGCCAGCAGCCCGACAGTATCTTCTGGGGCCAACGTCCTGACTTTC.

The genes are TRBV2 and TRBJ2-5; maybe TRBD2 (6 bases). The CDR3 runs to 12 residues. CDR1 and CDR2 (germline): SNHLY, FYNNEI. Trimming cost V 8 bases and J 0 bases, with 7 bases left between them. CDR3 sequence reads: CASGGYQETQYF. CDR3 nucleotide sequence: TGTGCCAGCGGGGGGTACCAAGAGACCCAGTACTTC.

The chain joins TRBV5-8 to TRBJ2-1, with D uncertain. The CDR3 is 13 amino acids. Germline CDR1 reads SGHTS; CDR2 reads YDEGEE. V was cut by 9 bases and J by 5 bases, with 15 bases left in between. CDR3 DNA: TGTGCCATTGCCGTTGGGCCCCACAATGAGCAGTTCTTC. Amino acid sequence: CAIAVGPHNEQFF.

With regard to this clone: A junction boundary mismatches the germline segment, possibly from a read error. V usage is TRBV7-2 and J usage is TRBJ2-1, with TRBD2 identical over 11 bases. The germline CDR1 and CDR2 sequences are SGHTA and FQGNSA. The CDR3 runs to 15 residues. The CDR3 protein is CASSVAGGFFNEQFF. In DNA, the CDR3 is TGTGCCAGCAGCGTAGCGGGGGGGTTTTTTAATGAGCAGTTCTTC.

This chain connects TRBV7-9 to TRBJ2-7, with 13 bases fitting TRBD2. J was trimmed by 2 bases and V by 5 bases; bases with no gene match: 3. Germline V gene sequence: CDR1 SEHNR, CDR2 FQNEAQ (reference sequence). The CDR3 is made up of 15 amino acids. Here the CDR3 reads CASSPLAGGAYEQYF. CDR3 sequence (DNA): TGTGCCAGCAGCCCACTAGCGGGAGGGGCCTACGAGCAGTACTTC.

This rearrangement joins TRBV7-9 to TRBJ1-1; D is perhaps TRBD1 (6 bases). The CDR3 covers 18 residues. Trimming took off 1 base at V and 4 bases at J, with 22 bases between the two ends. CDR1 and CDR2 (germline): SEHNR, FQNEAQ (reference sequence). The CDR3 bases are TGTGCCAGCAGCTTAGGGGGGGGCCACAGGGAGGGAGGCACTGAAGCTTTCTTT. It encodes CASSLGGGHREGGTEAFF.

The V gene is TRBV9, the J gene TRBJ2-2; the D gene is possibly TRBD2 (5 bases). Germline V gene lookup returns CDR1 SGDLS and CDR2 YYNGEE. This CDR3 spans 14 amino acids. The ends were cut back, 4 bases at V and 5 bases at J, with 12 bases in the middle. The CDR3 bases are TGTGCCAGCAGCCCTTGGGAGAAGACCGGGGAGCTGTTTTTT. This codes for CASSPWEKTGELFF.

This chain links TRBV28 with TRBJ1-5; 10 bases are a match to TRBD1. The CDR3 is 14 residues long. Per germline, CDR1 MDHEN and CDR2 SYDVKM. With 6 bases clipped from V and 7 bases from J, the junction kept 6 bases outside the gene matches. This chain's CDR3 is CASRLGQGWQPQHF. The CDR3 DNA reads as TGTGCCAGCAGACTGGGACAGGGGTGGCAGCCCCAGCATTTT.

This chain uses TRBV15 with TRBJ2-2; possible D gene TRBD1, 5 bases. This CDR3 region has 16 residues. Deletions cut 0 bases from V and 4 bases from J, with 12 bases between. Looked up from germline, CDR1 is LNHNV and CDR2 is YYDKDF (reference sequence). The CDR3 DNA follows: TGTGCCACCAGCAGAGATCTCACAGGAAGCACCGGGGAGCTGTTTTTT. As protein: CATSRDLTGSTGELFF.

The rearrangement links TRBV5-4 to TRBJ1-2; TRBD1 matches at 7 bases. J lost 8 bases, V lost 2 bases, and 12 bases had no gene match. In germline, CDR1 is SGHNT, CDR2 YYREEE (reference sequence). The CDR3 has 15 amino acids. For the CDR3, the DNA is TGTGCCAGCAGCTTCCCCACAGGGGCATCAGACGGCTACACCTTC. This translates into CASSFPTGASDGYTF.

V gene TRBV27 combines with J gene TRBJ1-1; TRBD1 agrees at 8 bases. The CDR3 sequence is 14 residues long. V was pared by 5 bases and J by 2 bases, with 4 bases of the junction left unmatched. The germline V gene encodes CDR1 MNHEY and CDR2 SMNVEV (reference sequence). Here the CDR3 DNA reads TGTGCCAGCAGTGGGGACAGGCAAAACACTGAAGCTTTCTTT. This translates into CASSGDRQNTEAFF.

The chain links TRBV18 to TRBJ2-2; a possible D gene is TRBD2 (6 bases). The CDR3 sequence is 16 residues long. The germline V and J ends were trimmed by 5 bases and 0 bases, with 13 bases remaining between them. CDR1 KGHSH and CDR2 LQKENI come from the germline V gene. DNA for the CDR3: TGTGCCAGCTCAGCCCTACTAGCTTCGAACACCGGGGAGCTGTTTTTT. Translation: CASSALLASNTGELFF.

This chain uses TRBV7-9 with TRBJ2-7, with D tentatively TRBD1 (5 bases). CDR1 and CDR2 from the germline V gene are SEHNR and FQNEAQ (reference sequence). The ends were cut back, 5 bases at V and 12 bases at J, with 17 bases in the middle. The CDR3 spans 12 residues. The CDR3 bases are TGTGCCAGCAGCGCGTCGGACATCCGTCTGTACTTC. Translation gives CASSASDIRLYF.

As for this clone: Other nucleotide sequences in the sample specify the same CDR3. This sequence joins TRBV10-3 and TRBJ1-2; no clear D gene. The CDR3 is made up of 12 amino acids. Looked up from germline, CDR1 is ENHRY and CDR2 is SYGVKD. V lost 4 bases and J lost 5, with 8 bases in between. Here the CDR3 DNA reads TGTGCCATCAGTGCGGGTGAATATGGCTACACCTTC. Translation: CAISAGEYGYTF.

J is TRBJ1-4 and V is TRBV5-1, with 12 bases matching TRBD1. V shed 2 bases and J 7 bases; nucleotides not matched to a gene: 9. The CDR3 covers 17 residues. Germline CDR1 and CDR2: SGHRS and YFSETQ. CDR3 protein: CASSFPGTGGAGEKLFF. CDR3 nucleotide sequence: TGCGCCAGCAGCTTTCCCGGGACAGGGGGCGCGGGTGAAAAACTGTTTTTT.

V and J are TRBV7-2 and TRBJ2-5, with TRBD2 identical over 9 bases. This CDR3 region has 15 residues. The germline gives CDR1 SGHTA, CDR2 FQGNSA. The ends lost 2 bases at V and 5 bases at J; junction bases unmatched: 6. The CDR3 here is CASSLRRGGLETQYF. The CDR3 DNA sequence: TGTGCCAGCAGCTTAAGGCGGGGGGGGTTGGAGACCCAGTACTTC.

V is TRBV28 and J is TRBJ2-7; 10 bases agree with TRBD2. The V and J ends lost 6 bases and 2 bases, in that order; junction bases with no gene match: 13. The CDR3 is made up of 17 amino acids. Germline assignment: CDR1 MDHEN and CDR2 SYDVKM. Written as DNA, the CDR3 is TGTGCCAGCAGAGGGACTAGCGTCAAGTTAGGAACCTACGAGCAGTACTTC. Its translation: CASRGTSVKLGTYEQYF.

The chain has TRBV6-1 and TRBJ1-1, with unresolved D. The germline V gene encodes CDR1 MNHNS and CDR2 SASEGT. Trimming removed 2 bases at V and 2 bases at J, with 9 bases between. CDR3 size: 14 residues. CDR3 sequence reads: CASSELWRNTEAFF. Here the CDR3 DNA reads TGTGCCAGCAGTGAACTATGGAGAAACACTGAAGCTTTCTTT.

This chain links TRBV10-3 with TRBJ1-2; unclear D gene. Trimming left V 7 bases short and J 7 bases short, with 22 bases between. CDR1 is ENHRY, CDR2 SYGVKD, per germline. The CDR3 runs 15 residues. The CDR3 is CAINGVGQNPAGYTF. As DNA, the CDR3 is TGTGCCATCAACGGGGTTGGGCAAAACCCTGCTGGCTACACCTTC.

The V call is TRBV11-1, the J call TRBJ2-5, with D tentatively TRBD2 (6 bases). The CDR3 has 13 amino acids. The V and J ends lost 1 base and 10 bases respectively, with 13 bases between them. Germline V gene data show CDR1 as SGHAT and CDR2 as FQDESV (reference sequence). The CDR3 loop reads CASSLEARGNQYF. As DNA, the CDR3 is TGTGCCAGCAGCTTAGAAGCTCGGGGGAACCAGTACTTC.